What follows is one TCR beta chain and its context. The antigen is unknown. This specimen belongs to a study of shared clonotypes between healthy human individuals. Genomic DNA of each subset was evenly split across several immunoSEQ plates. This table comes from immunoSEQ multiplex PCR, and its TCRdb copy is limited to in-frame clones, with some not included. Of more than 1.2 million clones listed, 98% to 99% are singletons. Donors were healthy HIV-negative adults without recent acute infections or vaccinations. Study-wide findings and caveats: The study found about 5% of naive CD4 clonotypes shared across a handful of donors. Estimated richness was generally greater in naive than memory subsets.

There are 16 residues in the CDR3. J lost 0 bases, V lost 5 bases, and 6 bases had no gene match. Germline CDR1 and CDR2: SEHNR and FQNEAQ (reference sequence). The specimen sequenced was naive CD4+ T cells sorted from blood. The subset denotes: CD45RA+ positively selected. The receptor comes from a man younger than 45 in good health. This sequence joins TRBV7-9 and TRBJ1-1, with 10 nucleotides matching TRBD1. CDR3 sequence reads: CASSSRQGAVNTEAFF. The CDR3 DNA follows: TGTGCCAGCAGCAGTAGACAGGGGGCAGTGAACACTGAAGCTTTCTTT.